These 18 T cell receptor beta chains share one sample of origin, sequenced in a study of PD-1 blockade in mismatch repair-deficient tumors. TCRdb keeps only in-frame clones here, not all; method: immunoSEQ multiplex PCR. The sample records 20,000 to 25,000 clones, approximately 84% being singletons. The input for sequencing was peripheral blood, taken 2 weeks after starting pembrolizumab. All receptors derive from an adult with mismatch repair-deficient cancer.

The gene calls are TRBV30 and TRBJ2-7; TRBD2 aligns across 7 bases. The V gene's germline CDR1 is GTSNPN and CDR2 SVGIG (reference sequence). Trimming took 0 bases from V and 2 from J; bases not matched to a gene: 4. This CDR3 comprises 14 residues. The CDR3 DNA follows: TGTGCCTGGAGTGTCGGTCTAGCGGCCTACGAGCAGTACTTC. Its protein is CAWSVGLAAYEQYF.

The chain links TRBV4-1 to TRBJ1-1; 11 bases align to TRBD1. Per germline, CDR1 MGHRA and CDR2 YSYEKL. The V segment lost 1 base and the J segment 1 base; nucleotides outside the gene matches: 2. This CDR3 is built from 16 residues. The CDR3 bases are TGCGCCAGCAGCCAAGCCGGGACAGGGGGGAACACTGAAGCTTTCTTT. This gives the protein CASSQAGTGGNTEAFF.

Remarks on this clone: Distinct nucleotide sequences in the sample also encode this CDR3. This chain connects TRBV28 to TRBJ2-1; the D gene is possibly TRBD1 (5 bases). The CDR3 is 15 amino acids. Between the trimmed V and J ends, which lost 6 bases and 4 bases, there was a span of 16 bases. Germline CDR1 MDHEN, CDR2 SYDVKM. The CDR3 region has the DNA TGTGCCAGCAGCACTAAAGAGACAGATTACAATGAGCAGTTCTTC. Amino acids: CASSTKETDYNEQFF.

The chain has TRBV5-6 and TRBJ1-4; TRBD1 matches at 9 bases. This CDR3 comprises 16 residues. V was clipped by 2 bases and J by 4 bases; unmatched bases: 6. Per germline, CDR1 SGHDT and CDR2 YYEEEE. CDR3 sequence reads: CASSFTGGGDNEKLFF. The DNA of the CDR3 is TGTGCCAGCAGCTTTACAGGGGGCGGGGATAATGAAAAACTGTTTTTT.

The gene calls are TRBV14 and TRBJ2-5; TRBD2 matches at 13 bases. The CDR3 spans 17 residues. Germline V CDR1 and CDR2: SGHDN, FVKESK. J gave up 4 bases and V 1 base, and 6 bases lay outside the gene matches. DNA of the CDR3: TGTGCCAGCAGCCAAGGACTAGCGGGAGGTCGGGGAGAGACCCAGTACTTC. This codes for CASSQGLAGGRGETQYF.

By share, this clone counts as medium-sized. The rearrangement uses TRBV9 and TRBJ1-1; 10 bases match TRBD1. Losses at the gene ends were 4 bases for V and 3 bases for J; bases not matched to a gene: 6. Germline CDR1 is SGDLS and CDR2 is YYNGEE. The CDR3 contains 15 residues. The CDR3 protein is CASSPPGTGDTEAFF. The CDR3 nucleotides are TGTGCCAGCAGCCCACCCGGGACAGGGGACACTGAAGCTTTCTTT.

The CDR3 loop is CASSYTSGSYEQYF. The CDR3 nucleotides are TGTGCCAGCAGTTACACTAGCGGCTCCTACGAGCAGTACTTC. The chain is built from TRBV6-5 and TRBJ2-7; TRBD2 matches at 8 bases. Germline V lookup: CDR1 MNHEY, CDR2 SVGAGI. This CDR3 comprises 14 residues. The V and J ends lost 2 bases and 0 bases, in that order; junction bases with no gene match: 0.

This clone was seen a single time. The chain recombines TRBV6-6 with TRBJ2-7; D could derive from TRBD1 or TRBD2 (5 bases each). The CDR3 contains 13 residues. Trimming pared 0 bases from V and 6 bases from J, leaving 9 bases between. CDR1 and CDR2 (germline): MNHNY, SVGAGI (reference sequence). CDR3 sequence (DNA): TGTGCCAGCAGTTACTCTGAGGGGCGCGAGCAGTACTTC. Translated: CASSYSEGREQYF.

This clone appeared a single time. CDR3 DNA: TGTGCCAGCAGGGGACTAGCGGGACTCAATGAGCAGTTCTTC. Translation: CASRGLAGLNEQFF. The J gene is TRBJ2-1, the V gene TRBV6-1, with TRBD2 identical over 13 bases. Germline V gene data show CDR1 as MNHNS and CDR2 as SASEGT. The CDR3 contains 14 residues. V gave up 6 bases and J gave up 6 bases; unmatched junction bases: 2.

The chain couples TRBV29-1 to TRBJ2-1; a weak D match, TRBD1 (5 bases). The CDR3 is 11 amino acids. Between the trimmed V and J ends, which lost 5 bases and 16 bases, there was a span of 18 bases. CDR1 SQVTM and CDR2 ANQGSEA come from the germline V gene. CDR3 residues: CSVTDQGLEFF. CDR3 bases: TGCAGCGTTACAGATCAGGGTTTGGAATTCTTC.

The chain carries TRBV5-1 and TRBJ2-1, with 8 bases identical to TRBD2. CDR3 length: 13 residues. Germline-derived CDR1 and CDR2 are SGHRS and YFSETQ. Unmatched junction bases numbered 1, after V lost 3 bases and J lost 5 bases. The CDR3 nucleotides read TGCGCCAGCAGCTCCGGGGGGGACAATGAGCAGTTCTTC. Translating it yields CASSSGGDNEQFF.

The V and J genes are TRBV9 and TRBJ1-2, with D hard to call. Germline assignment: CDR1 SGDLS and CDR2 YYNGEE. This CDR3 has 15 residues. Trimming cost V 0 bases and J 6 bases, with 15 bases left between them. As DNA, the CDR3 is TGTGCCAGCAGCGTAGCGTGGCAGGCGGAAAATGGCTACACCTTC. Its translation is CASSVAWQAENGYTF.

J is TRBJ2-1 and V is TRBV29-1; 9 bases map to TRBD2. Unmatched junction bases numbered 5, after V lost 4 bases and J lost 4 bases. The germline CDR1 and CDR2 sequences are SQVTM and ANQGSEA. CDR3 length: 14 amino acids. For the CDR3, the DNA is TGCAGCGTTGTAAAGCTAGCGGGATACAATGAGCAGTTCTTC. Its translation is CSVVKLAGYNEQFF.

The chain uses TRBV2 and TRBJ1-4, with TRBD1 matching over 7 bases. Per the germline V gene, CDR1 is SNHLY and CDR2 is FYNNEI. The trim removed 6 bases at V and 6 bases at J, leaving 10 bases unmatched. The CDR3 has 15 residues. CDR3 region: CASSEGTGADEKLFF. CDR3 coding DNA: TGTGCCAGCAGCGAGGGTACAGGGGCGGATGAAAAACTGTTTTTT.

Only one count was recorded for this clone. This rearrangement joins TRBV5-5 to TRBJ2-5, with a possible D match to TRBD2 (5 bases). Germline V gene data show CDR1 as SGHKS and CDR2 as YYEKEE (reference sequence). The length of the CDR3 is 13 residues. V lost 4 bases and J 1 base, leaving 8 bases between the germline ends. The CDR3 sequence: CASSGGFQETQYF. CDR3 bases: TGTGCCAGCAGCGGCGGGTTCCAAGAGACCCAGTACTTC.

Only a few counts were recorded for this clone. The V and J genes are TRBV5-1 and TRBJ2-2; D may correspond to TRBD1 or TRBD2 (5 bases each). CDR3 length equals 14 residues. The ends were cut back, 3 bases at V and 7 bases at J, with 13 bases in the middle. Looked up from germline, CDR1 is SGHRS and CDR2 is YFSETQ. The CDR3 spells CASSWTSRVGELFF. CDR3 DNA: TGCGCCAGCAGCTGGACATCGAGGGTCGGGGAGCTGTTTTTT. Full variable domain (outside the CDR3, taken from reference TRBV5-1 and TRBJ2-2): KAGVTQTPRYLIKTRGQQVTLSCSPISGHRSVSWYQQTPGQGLQFLFEYFSETQRNKGNFPGRFSGRQFSNSRSEMNVSTLELGDSALYLCASSWTSRVGELFFGEGSRLTVL.

The V and J genes are TRBV7-9 and TRBJ2-7; 7 positions match TRBD1. The junction had 4 bases not matched to a gene; V was cut back by 2 bases and J by 6 bases. The CDR3 spans 13 residues. Germline values: CDR1 SEHNR, CDR2 FQNEAQ (reference sequence). The CDR3 is CASSLRGGAEQYF. The CDR3 DNA follows: TGTGCCAGCAGCTTACGAGGGGGCGCCGAGCAGTACTTC.

The chain couples TRBV2 to TRBJ2-5; D may match TRBD1 or TRBD2 (6 bases each). The V end lost 10 bases, the J end lost 0 bases, and 12 bases lay between the germline ends. The CDR3 covers 13 residues. Germline assignment: CDR1 SNHLY and CDR2 FYNNEI. CDR3 residues: CAMTRDNQETQYF. The CDR3 region has the DNA TGTGCCATGACGCGGGACAACCAAGAGACCCAGTACTTC.